The 12 T cell receptor beta chains presented below share a single source sample, sequenced in a study of T cell repertoires in cytomegalovirus infection. TCRdb re-derived calls from the reads in MiXCR, one entry per CDR3 protein. The table records hundreds of thousands of distinct CDR3 sequences, about 8.8% of them present only once. Sample: PBMCs. The receptors stem from a human donor in good health (CMV status not recorded). Some clones in this sample may be carry-over from other donors' samples.

This clonotype was seen repeatedly, ten times or more. CDR3 in amino acids: CASSRDRDSRREPQHF. The CDR3 DNA is TGTGCCAGCAGCCGGGACAGGGACTCCAGGCGGGAGCCCCAGCATTTT. The rearrangement uses TRBV6-1 and TRBJ1-5; 9 bases fit TRBD1. With V trimmed by 6 bases and J by 8 bases, 14 bases remained unmatched. The CDR3 has 16 residues. Germline V lookup: CDR1 MNHNS, CDR2 SASEGT.

In this sample, this clonotype turned up a few times. The chain has TRBV20-1 and TRBJ2-7; D is tentatively TRBD1 or TRBD2 (5 bases each). The CDR3 is made up of 14 amino acids. V lost 6 bases, J lost 1 base, and 16 bases lay in between. CDR1 is DFQATT and CDR2 is SNEGSKA in the germline V gene (reference sequence). The CDR3 nucleotides are TGCAGTGCCATACCGGGACCTCGATCCTACGAGCAGTACTTC. Protein sequence: CSAIPGPRSYEQYF.

This clonotype was observed at least ten times. This chain uses TRBV27 with TRBJ2-7; D ambiguous. From germline, CDR1 is MNHEY and CDR2 SMNVEV (reference sequence). With 3 bases removed from V and 2 bases from J, the gap between germline ends came to 8 bases. CDR3 length: 13 residues. The CDR3 sequence: CASSFPRAYEQYF. The CDR3 DNA sequence: TGTGCCAGCAGTTTCCCGCGAGCCTACGAGCAGTACTTC.

This clonotype was recorded many times. This sequence joins TRBV6-5 and TRBJ2-2; tentatively, D is TRBD1 or TRBD2 (5 bases each). This CDR3 contains 16 residues. The V gene lost 5 bases and the J gene lost 0 bases, with 13 bases spanning the gap. Germline CDR1 and CDR2: MNHEY and SVGAGI. Here the CDR3 DNA reads TGTGCCAGCAGTCTTGGGAGAGGGGCGAACACCGGGGAGCTGTTTTTT. As protein: CASSLGRGANTGELFF.

The chain recombines TRBV7-2 with TRBJ2-1; D not certain. This CDR3 region has 15 residues. The germline V and J ends were trimmed by 1 base and 5 bases, with 12 bases remaining between them. Germline V gene lookup returns CDR1 SGHTA and CDR2 FQGNSA. CDR3 sequence reads: CASSLGGPLNNEQFF. In DNA form, the CDR3 reads TGTGCCAGCAGCTTAGGAGGTCCGCTTAACAATGAGCAGTTCTTC.

This clonotype was picked up many times. The chain uses TRBV14 and TRBJ1-2; 9 nucleotides align to TRBD1. V dropped 7 bases and J dropped 5; count of bases not matched to a gene: 11. This CDR3 spans 15 amino acids. In germline, CDR1 is SGHDN, CDR2 FVKESK. Here the CDR3 reads CASTHSEDRGYGYTF. CDR3 nucleotides: TGTGCCAGCACCCACTCCGAGGACAGGGGATATGGCTACACCTTC.

The J gene is TRBJ1-6, the V gene TRBV6-5; the D gene is possibly TRBD1 (5 bases). Germline V gene data show CDR1 as MNHEY and CDR2 as SVGAGI. Deletions cut 5 bases from V and 8 bases from J, with 13 bases between. The CDR3 covers 14 residues. This CDR3 reads CASSTYEGHSPLHF. The CDR3 DNA reads TGTGCCAGCAGTACCTACGAGGGGCATTCACCCCTCCACTTT.

The table lists this clonotype with many counts. This rearrangement joins TRBV7-9 to TRBJ1-5; D is undetermined. The CDR3 length is 14 residues. With 1 base removed from V and 3 bases from J, the gap between germline ends came to 7 bases. Per the germline V gene, CDR1 is SEHNR and CDR2 is FQNEAQ (reference sequence). CDR3 loop: CASSLGGYNQPQHF. As DNA, the CDR3 is TGTGCCAGCAGCTTAGGAGGTTACAATCAGCCCCAGCATTTT.

This clonotype was recorded at least ten times. V and J are TRBV20-1 and TRBJ1-4; D is ambiguous. V dropped 6 bases and J dropped 6 bases, with 17 bases sitting between them. Germline V lookup: CDR1 DFQATT, CDR2 SNEGSKA (reference sequence). The CDR3 contains 14 residues. The CDR3 DNA follows: TGCAGTGCCCCGACCCCACATTTGGATGAAAAACTGTTTTTT. Protein: CSAPTPHLDEKLFF.

Concerning this clonotype: The CDR3 ends on some other residue instead of the conserved phenylalanine or tryptophan, so this is likely a read error. The rearrangement uses TRBV10-3 and TRBJ2-7; either TRBD1 or TRBD2 may supply D (5 bases each). Germline V gene lookup returns CDR1 ENHRY and CDR2 SYGVKD. V lost 3 bases, J lost 0 bases, and 12 bases lay in between. The CDR3 has 15 amino acids. CDR3 sequence: CAISDWGNRSYEQYS. CDR3 DNA: TGTGCCATCAGTGACTGGGGGAATCGCTCCTACGAGCAGTACTCC.

The table lists this clonotype with many counts. The gene calls are TRBV12-3 or TRBV12-4 and TRBJ2-7, with a weak D call TRBD1 (5 bases). V was pared by 3 bases and J by 5 bases, with 11 bases between. The CDR3 runs to 13 residues. CDR3 loop: CASSFWQGDEQYF. The CDR3 nucleotides read TGTGCCAGCAGTTTCTGGCAGGGCGACGAGCAGTACTTC.

This clonotype was detected only a few times. V and J are TRBV15 and TRBJ2-5; D remains ambiguous. V was trimmed by 5 bases and J by 8 bases, leaving 15 bases between them. The CDR3 is 13 amino acids. CDR1 is LNHNV and CDR2 is YYDKDF in the germline V gene (reference sequence). Here the CDR3 DNA reads TGTGCCACCAGCTTACCCGACCGCAACACCCAGTACTTC. Translating gives CATSLPDRNTQYF.